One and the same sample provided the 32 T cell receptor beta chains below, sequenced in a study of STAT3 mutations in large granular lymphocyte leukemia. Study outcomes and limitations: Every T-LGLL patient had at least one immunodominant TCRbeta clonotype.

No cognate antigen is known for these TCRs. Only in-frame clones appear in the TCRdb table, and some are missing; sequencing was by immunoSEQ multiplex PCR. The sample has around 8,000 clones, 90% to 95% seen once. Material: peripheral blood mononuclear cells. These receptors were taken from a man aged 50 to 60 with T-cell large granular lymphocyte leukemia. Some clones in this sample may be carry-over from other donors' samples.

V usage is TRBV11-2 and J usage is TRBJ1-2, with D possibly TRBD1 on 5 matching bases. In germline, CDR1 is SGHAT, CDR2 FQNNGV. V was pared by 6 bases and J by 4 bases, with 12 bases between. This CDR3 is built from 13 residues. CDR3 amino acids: CASRAGALYGYTF. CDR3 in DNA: TGTGCCAGCAGGGCCGGGGCCCTCTATGGCTACACCTTC. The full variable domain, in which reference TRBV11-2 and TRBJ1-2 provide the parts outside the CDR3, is EAGVAQSPRYKIIEKRQSVAFWCNPISGHATLYWYQQILGQGPKLLIQFQNNGVVDDSQLPKDRFSAERLKGVDSTLKIQPAKLEDSAVYLCASRAGALYGYTFGSGTRLTVV.

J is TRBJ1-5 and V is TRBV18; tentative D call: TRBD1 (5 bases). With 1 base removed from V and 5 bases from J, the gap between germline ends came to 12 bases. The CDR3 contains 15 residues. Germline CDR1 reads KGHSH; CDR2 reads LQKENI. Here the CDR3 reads CASSPRGGTDQPQHF. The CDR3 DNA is TGTGCCAGCTCACCACGGGGCGGGACGGATCAGCCCCAGCATTTT.

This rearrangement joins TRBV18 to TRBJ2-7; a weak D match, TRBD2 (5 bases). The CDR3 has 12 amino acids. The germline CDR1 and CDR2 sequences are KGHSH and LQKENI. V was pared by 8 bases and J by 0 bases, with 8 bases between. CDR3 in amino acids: CASMGSSYEQYF. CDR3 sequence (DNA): TGTGCCAGCATGGGGAGCTCCTACGAGCAGTACTTC.

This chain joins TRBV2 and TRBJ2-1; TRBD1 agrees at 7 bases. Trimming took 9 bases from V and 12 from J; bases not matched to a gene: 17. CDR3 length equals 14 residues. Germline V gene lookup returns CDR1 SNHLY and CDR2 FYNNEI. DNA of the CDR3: TGTGCCAGTCGCAACAGGGGCGGACCAGCTGCGCAGTTCTTC. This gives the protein CASRNRGGPAAQFF.

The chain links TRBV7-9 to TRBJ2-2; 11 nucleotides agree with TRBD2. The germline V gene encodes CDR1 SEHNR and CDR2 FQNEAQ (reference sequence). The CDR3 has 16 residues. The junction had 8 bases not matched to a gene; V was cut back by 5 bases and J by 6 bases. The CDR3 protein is CASSRLAGGSSGELFF. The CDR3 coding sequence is TGTGCCAGCAGCCGTCTAGCGGGGGGTTCTTCCGGGGAGCTGTTTTTT.

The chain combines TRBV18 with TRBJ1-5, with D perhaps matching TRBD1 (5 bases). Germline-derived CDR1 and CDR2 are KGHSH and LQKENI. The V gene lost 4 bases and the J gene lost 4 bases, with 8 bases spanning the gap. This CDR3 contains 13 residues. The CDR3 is CASSRDENQPQHF. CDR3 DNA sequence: TGTGCCAGCTCACGGGACGAGAATCAGCCCCAGCATTTT.

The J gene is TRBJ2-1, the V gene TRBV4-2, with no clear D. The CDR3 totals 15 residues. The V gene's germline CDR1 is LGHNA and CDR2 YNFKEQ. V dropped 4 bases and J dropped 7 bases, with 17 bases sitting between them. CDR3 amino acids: CASSPTELRVNEQFF. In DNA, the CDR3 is TGTGCCAGCAGCCCTACGGAGCTGCGAGTTAATGAGCAGTTCTTC.

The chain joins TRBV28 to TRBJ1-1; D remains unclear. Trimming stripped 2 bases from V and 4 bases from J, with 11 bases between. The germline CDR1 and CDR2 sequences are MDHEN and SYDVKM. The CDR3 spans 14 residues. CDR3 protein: CASSLGGLGTEAFF. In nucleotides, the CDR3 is TGTGCCAGCAGTTTAGGAGGGCTCGGCACTGAAGCTTTCTTT.

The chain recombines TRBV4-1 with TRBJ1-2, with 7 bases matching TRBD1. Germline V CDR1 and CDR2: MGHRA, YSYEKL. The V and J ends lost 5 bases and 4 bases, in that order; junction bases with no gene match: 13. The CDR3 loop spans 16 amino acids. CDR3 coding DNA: TGCGCCAGCAGCAGATCCGAGGGAGGGGGCAGCTATGGCTACACCTTC. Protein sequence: CASSRSEGGGSYGYTF.

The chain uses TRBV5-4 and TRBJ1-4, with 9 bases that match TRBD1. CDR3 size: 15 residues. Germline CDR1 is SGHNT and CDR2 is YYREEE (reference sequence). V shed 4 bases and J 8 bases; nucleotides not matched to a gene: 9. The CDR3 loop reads CASSLQPGTGEKLFF. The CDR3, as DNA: TGTGCCAGCAGCCTCCAGCCCGGGACAGGGGAAAAACTGTTTTTT.

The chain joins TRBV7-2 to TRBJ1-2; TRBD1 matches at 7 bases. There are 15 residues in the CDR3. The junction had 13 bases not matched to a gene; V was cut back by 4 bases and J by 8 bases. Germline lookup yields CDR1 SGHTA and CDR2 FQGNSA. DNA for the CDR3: TGTGCCAGCAGCTCCGGGACAGTTCGGCCTTGGGGCTACACCTTC. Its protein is CASSSGTVRPWGYTF.

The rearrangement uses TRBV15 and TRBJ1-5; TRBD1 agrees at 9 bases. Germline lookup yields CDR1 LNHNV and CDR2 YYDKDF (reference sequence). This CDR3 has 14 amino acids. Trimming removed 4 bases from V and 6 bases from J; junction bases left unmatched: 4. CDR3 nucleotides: TGTGCCACCAGCACCGGGACAGGGCGTCAGCCCCAGCATTTT. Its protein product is CATSTGTGRQPQHF.

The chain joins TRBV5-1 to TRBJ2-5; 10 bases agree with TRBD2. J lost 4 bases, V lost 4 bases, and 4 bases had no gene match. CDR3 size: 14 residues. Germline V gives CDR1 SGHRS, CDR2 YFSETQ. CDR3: CASSPLAGAETQYF. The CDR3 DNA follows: TGCGCCAGCAGCCCCCTAGCGGGGGCAGAGACCCAGTACTTC.

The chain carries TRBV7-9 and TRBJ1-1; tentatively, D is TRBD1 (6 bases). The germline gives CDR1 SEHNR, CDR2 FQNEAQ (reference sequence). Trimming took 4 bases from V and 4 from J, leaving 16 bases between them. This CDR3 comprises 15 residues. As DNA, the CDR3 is TGTGCCAGCAGCTCTTGGGACACCCGACGCACTGAAGCTTTCTTT. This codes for CASSSWDTRRTEAFF.

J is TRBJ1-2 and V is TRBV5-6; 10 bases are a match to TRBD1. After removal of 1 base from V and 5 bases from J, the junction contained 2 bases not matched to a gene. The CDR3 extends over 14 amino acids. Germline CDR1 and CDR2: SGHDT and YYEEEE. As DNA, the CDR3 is TGTGCCAGCAGCTTGAGGACAGGGGGTTATGGCTACACCTTC. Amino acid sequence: CASSLRTGGYGYTF.

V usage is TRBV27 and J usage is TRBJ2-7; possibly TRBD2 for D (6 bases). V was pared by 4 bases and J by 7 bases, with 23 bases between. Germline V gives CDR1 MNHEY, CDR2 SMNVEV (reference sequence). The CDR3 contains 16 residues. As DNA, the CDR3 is TGTGCCAGCAGTTATAGCGGCGGGGAATTTTCTAAGGAGCAGTACTTC. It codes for CASSYSGGEFSKEQYF.

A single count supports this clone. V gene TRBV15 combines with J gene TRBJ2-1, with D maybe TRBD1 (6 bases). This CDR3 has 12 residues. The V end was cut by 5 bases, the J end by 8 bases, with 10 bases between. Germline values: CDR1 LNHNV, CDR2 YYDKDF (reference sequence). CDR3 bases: TGTGCCACCAGCTCATCAGGGGATGAGCAGTTCTTC. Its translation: CATSSSGDEQFF. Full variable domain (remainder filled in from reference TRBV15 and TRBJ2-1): DAMVIQNPRYQVTQFGKPVTLSCSQTLNHNVMYWYQQKSSQAPKLLFHYYDKDFNNEADTPDNFQSRRPNTSFCFLDIRSPGLGDTAMYLCATSSSGDEQFFGPGTRLTVL.

CDR3 in amino acids: CASSQDWDSYEQYF. The CDR3 DNA is TGCGCCAGCAGCCAAGATTGGGACTCCTACGAGCAGTACTTC. The chain combines TRBV4-3 with TRBJ2-7, with no clear D. The V end lost 0 bases, the J end lost 0 bases, and 6 bases lay between the germline ends. Germline CDR1 and CDR2: LGHNA and YSLEER. The CDR3 sequence is 14 residues long.

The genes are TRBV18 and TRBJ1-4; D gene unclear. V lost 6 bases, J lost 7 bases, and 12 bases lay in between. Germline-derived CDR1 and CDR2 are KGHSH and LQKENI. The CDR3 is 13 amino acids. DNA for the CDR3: TGTGCCAGCTCCTTAGGGAGAGGTGAAAAACTGTTTTTT. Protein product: CASSLGRGEKLFF.

CDR3 DNA: TGTGCCAGCAGTCTATTCGACTACAATGAGCAGTTCTTC. Amino acids: CASSLFDYNEQFF. The rearrangement uses TRBV27 and TRBJ2-1; D call uncertain. The CDR3 totals 13 residues. Trimming cost V 5 bases and J 3 bases, with 8 bases left between them. Germline V lookup: CDR1 MNHEY, CDR2 SMNVEV (reference sequence).

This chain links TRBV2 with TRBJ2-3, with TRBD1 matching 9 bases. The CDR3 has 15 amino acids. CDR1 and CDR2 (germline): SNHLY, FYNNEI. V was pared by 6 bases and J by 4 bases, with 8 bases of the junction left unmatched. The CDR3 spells CASSADRGGADTQYF. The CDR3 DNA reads TGTGCCAGCAGCGCGGACAGGGGTGGCGCAGATACGCAGTATTTT.

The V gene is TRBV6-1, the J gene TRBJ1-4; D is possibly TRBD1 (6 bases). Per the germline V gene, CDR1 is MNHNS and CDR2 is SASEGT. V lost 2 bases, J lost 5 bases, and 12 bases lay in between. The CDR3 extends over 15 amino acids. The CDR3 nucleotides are TGTGCCAGCAGTGAATCGGGGGGCCCCAATGAAAAACTGTTTTTT. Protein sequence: CASSESGGPNEKLFF.

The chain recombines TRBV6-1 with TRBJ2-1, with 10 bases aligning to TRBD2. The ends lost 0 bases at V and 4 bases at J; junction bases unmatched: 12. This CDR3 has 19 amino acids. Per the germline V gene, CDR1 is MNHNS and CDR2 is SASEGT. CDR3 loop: CASSEALLFQRGGYNEQFF. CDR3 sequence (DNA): TGTGCCAGCAGTGAAGCGCTTCTCTTCCAGCGGGGGGGGTACAATGAGCAGTTCTTC.

The CDR3 DNA reads as TGTGCCAGCAGCGAAGGGGACAGGGCTGAGACCCAGTACTTC. It translates to CASSEGDRAETQYF. V is TRBV13 and J is TRBJ2-5; 9 bases agree with TRBD1. Germline V gene data show CDR1 as PRHDT and CDR2 as FYEKMQ (reference sequence). Trimming at V came to 5 bases and at J to 5 bases, leaving 6 bases not matched to a gene. The length of the CDR3 is 14 residues. The full variable domain, its missing parts supplied by reference TRBV13 and TRBJ2-5, is AAGVIQSPRHLIKEKRETATLKCYPIPRHDTVYWYQQGPGQDPQFLISFYEKMQSDKGSIPDRFSAQQFSDYHSELNMSSLELGDSALYFCASSEGDRAETQYFGPGTRLLVL.

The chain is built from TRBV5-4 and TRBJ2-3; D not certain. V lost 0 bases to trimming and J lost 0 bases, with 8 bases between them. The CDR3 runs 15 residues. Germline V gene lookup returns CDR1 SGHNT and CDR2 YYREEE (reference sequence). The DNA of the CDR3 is TGTGCCAGCAGCTTGGAAACAGTAAGCACAGATACGCAGTATTTT. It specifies CASSLETVSTDTQYF.

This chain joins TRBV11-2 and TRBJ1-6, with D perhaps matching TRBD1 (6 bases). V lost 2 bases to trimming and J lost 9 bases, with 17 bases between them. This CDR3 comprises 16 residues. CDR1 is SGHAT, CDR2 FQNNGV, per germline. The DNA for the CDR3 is TGTGCCAGCAGCTTATTGGTCACAGGGAAGCGTTCACCCCTCCACTTT. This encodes CASSLLVTGKRSPLHF.

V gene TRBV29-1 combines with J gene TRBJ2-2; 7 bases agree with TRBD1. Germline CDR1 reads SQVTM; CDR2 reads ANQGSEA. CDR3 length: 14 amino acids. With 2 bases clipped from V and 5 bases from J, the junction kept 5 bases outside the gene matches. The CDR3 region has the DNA TGCAGCGTTGAAAAGGGGGCGCGTACCGGGGAGCTGTTTTTT. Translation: CSVEKGARTGELFF.

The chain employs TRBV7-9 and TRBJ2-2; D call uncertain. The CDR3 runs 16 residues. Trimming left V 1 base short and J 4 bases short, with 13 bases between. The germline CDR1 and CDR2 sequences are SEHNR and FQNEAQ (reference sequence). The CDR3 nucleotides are TGTGCCAGCAGCTTAGACGGCAGCTTGATCACCGGGGAGCTGTTTTTT. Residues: CASSLDGSLITGELFF. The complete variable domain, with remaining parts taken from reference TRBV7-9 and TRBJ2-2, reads DTGVSQNPRHKITKRGQNVTFRCDPISEHNRLYWYRQTLGQGPEFLTYFQNEAQLEKSRLLSDRFSAERPKGSFSTLEIQRTEQGDSAMYLCASSLDGSLITGELFFGEGSRLTVL.

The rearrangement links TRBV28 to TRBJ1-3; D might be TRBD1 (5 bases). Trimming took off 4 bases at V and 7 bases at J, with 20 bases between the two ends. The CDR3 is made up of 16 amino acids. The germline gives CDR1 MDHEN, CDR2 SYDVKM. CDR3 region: CASSSHPSGRGNTIYF. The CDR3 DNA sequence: TGTGCCAGCAGTTCTCACCCCTCGGGACGCGGGAACACCATATATTTT.

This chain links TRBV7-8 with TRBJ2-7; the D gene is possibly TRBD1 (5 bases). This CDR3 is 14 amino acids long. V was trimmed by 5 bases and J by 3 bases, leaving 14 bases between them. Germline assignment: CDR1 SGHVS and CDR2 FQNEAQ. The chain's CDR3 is CASSGRGLIYEQYF. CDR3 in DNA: TGTGCCAGCAGCGGAAGGGGTTTAATCTACGAGCAGTACTTC.

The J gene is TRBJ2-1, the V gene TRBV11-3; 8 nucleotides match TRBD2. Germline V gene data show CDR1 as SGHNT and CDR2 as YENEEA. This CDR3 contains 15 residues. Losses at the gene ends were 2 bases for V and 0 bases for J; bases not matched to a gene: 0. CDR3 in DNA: TGTGCCAGCAGCTTAAGCGGGAGCTCCTACAATGAGCAGTTCTTC. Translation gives CASSLSGSSYNEQFF.

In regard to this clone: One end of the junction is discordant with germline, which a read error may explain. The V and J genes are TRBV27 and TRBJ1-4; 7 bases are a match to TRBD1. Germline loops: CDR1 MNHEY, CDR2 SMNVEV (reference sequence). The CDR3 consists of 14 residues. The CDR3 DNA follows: TGTGCCAGCAGTCTGAGGGGGCTTAATGGAAAACTGTTTTTT. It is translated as CASSLRGLNGKLFF. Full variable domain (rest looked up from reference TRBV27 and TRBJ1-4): EAQVTQNPRYLITVTGKKLTVTCSQNMNHEYMSWYRQDPGLGLRQIYYSMNVEVTDKGDVPEGYKVSRKEKRNFPLILESPSPNQTSLYFCASSLRGLNGKLFFGSGTQLSVL.